This T cell receptor (beta chain) was observed in a study of T cell responses to AZD1222 COVID-19 vaccine. Findings of the study overall: The donor cohort was predominantly white British with a female majority, and clonal diversity may have been underestimated. The reported proportion of spike-specific TCRs targeting unmutated variant regions was nearly half. Spike-spanning, vaccine-associated CD4 TCRs were dominant at 160-218 and 743-854.

Pooled together were second doses at about 4 or about 12 weeks. Sequencing used immunoSEQ multiplex PCR; TCRdb keeps in-frame clones, though not all of them. This sample has under 20,000 clones, with roughly 80% found just once. Remarks on this clone: The antigen is undetermined.

This CDR3 is 15 amino acids long. Germline-derived CDR1 and CDR2 are MGHDK and SYGVNS. V dropped 3 bases and J dropped 0 bases, with 9 bases sitting between them. This chain connects TRBV25-1 to TRBJ1-5; D gene uncertain. This sequence was found in an adult who received the AZD1222 COVID-19 vaccine. Sequencing was performed on peripheral blood, taken 28 days after the second AZD1222 dose. The CDR3 region is CASSDNPYSNQPQHF. CDR3 DNA: TGTGCCAGCAGTGATAACCCCTATAGCAATCAGCCCCAGCATTTT. Using reference TRBV25-1 and TRBJ1-5 for the parts outside the CDR3, the full variable domain is EADIYQTPRYLVIGTGKKITLECSQTMGHDKMYWYQQDPGMELHLIHYSYGVNSTEKGDLSSESTVSRIRTEHFPLTLESARPSHTSQYLCASSDNPYSNQPQHFGDGTRLSIL.